This T cell receptor (beta chain) was profiled in a study of identifying expanded T cells in peripheral blood. Overall study findings and caveats: Clone count variance between roughly 2-week samples rose with total template count.

Trimming shortened V by 2 bases and J by 0 bases, and 8 bases separated the two germline ends. Germline values: CDR1 SGHNT, CDR2 YENEEA. The CDR3 consists of 15 residues. Libraries were prepared by immunoSEQ multiplex PCR; TCRdb keeps only in-frame clonotypes and omits some of them. The sample contains about 63,000 clones, around four fifths of which appear only once. As for this clone: Its specificity is unknown.

Sequenced input: blood. The clonotype comes from a person aged 18 to 70 in good health. The chain recombines TRBV11-3 with TRBJ1-3, with D possibly TRBD1 on 5 matching bases. CDR3 sequence (DNA): TGTGCCAGCAGCTTACGGGACGCCTCTGGAAACACCATATATTTT. This gives the protein CASSLRDASGNTIYF.